These 13 T cell receptor beta chains were all obtained from the same sample, sequenced in a study of low-dose radiotherapy and immunotherapy resistance in tumors. With TRAV- and TRBV-specific primers, first-strand cDNA was made, covering the alpha and beta chains. TCR amplification involved about 20 PCR cycles with a constant-region primer and V-primer adapter. TCRdb reanalysed the reads using MiXCR and keeps one entry per CDR3 protein. The table includes under 90,000 distinct CDR3 sequences, under 20% detected once. Time point meaning: after trial treatment. This sample's treatment: LDRT plus nivolumab, ipilimumab, low-dose cyclophosphamide and aspirin (RACIN trial). Sequenced here: PBMCs, sampled after low-dose radiotherapy plus immunotherapy. These receptors were obtained from a male donor with prostate cancer.

Only a few counts were recorded for this clonotype. V is TRBV6-2 or TRBV6-3 and J is TRBJ2-2, with D possibly matching TRBD1 (6 bases). The V and J ends lost 2 bases and 4 bases respectively, with 14 bases between them. Germline loops: CDR1 MNHEY, CDR2 SVGEGT. CDR3 length: 16 residues. The CDR3: CASSYRQGKFTGELFF. CDR3 sequence (DNA): TGTGCCAGCAGTTACCGGCAGGGGAAATTCACCGGGGAGCTGTTTTTT.

At least ten counts were recorded for this clonotype. This chain uses TRBV12-3 or TRBV12-4 with TRBJ2-7; D is ambiguous. V lost 1 base to trimming and J lost 7 bases, with 8 bases between them. The CDR3 contains 12 residues. CDR3: CASSLDTREQYF. The DNA of the CDR3 is TGTGCCAGCAGTTTAGACACGAGAGAGCAGTACTTC.

The sample holds many counts of this clonotype. The rearrangement uses TRBV5-5 and TRBJ1-4; D possibly corresponds to TRBD1 (5 bases). The germline V gene encodes CDR1 SGHKS and CDR2 YYEKEE (reference sequence). The CDR3 contains 15 residues. Trimming removed 4 bases from V and 11 bases from J, with 21 bases in between. CDR3 nucleotide sequence: TGTGCCAGCAGCACGACAGTGACCAACTACGGGAAACTGTTTTTT. Protein: CASSTTVTNYGKLFF.

This clonotype showed up many times. The chain recombines TRBV11-3 with TRBJ2-1; D is ambiguous. Germline V CDR1 and CDR2: SGHNT, YENEEA. The CDR3 contains 13 residues. Trimming stripped 5 bases from V and 0 bases from J, with 5 bases between. The CDR3 reads CASSETSYNEQFF. The CDR3 DNA is TGTGCCAGCAGCGAAACCTCCTACAATGAGCAGTTCTTC.

This clonotype was counted only a few times. The chain carries TRBV12-3 or TRBV12-4 and TRBJ2-7; 7 bases line up with TRBD1. J lost 4 bases, V lost 1 base, and 4 bases had no gene match. CDR3 size: 14 residues. CDR3: CASSLGQGEYEQYF. For the CDR3, the DNA is TGTGCCAGCAGTTTAGGGCAGGGGGAGTACGAGCAGTACTTC.

This clonotype turned up a few times. The rearrangement uses TRBV9 and TRBJ1-3; D is ambiguous. V lost 0 bases and J lost 0, with 10 bases in between. This CDR3 is 16 amino acids long. Per the germline V gene, CDR1 is SGDLS and CDR2 is YYNGEE. The CDR3 loop reads CASSVVPNFSGNTIYF. Written as DNA, the CDR3 is TGTGCCAGCAGCGTAGTCCCGAATTTCTCTGGAAACACCATATATTTT. Complete variable domain (other parts from reference TRBV9 and TRBJ1-3): DSGVTQTPKHLITATGQRVTLRCSPRSGDLSVYWYQQSLDQGLQFLIQYYNGEERAKGNILERFSAQQFPDLHSELNLSSLELGDSALYFCASSVVPNFSGNTIYFGEGSWLTVV.

This clonotype was found many times. This rearrangement joins TRBV20-1 to TRBJ2-4; no clear D. The ends were cut back, 6 bases at V and 3 bases at J, with 15 bases in the middle. Germline assignment: CDR1 DFQATT and CDR2 SNEGSKA (reference sequence). CDR3 length: 14 residues. The CDR3, as DNA: TGCAGTGCCCAGGACGGGCTTAGCAAAAACATTCAGTACTTC. It is translated as CSAQDGLSKNIQYF.

This clonotype was picked up many times. J is TRBJ1-5 and V is TRBV28; 7 nucleotides match TRBD1. The CDR3 extends over 15 amino acids. The V segment lost 3 bases and the J segment 3 bases; nucleotides outside the gene matches: 5. The germline V gene encodes CDR1 MDHEN and CDR2 SYDVKM. The CDR3 reads CASSFQDRPNQPQHF. The CDR3 bases are TGTGCCAGCAGTTTCCAGGACAGGCCCAATCAGCCCCAGCATTTT.

This clonotype has a count of ten or more. V and J are TRBV24-1 and TRBJ2-3; TRBD2 aligns across 8 bases. There are 16 residues in the CDR3. Trimming took 3 bases from V and 0 from J; bases not matched to a gene: 4. CDR1 and CDR2 from the germline V gene are KGHDR and SFDVKD. CDR3 nucleotide sequence: TGTGCCACCAGTGATCCGGGAGGGCCTAGCACAGATACGCAGTATTTT. The encoded protein is CATSDPGGPSTDTQYF.

This clonotype has at least ten counts. This chain uses TRBV12-3 or TRBV12-4 with TRBJ1-1, with D unclear. With 6 bases removed from V and 0 bases from J, the gap between germline ends came to 11 bases. The CDR3 has 14 amino acids. CDR3 sequence: CASSPVFMNTEAFF. The CDR3 DNA reads TGTGCCAGCAGCCCCGTATTTATGAACACTGAAGCTTTCTTT.

In its sample, this clonotype was seen many times. The CDR3 nucleotides are TGTGCCAGCAGTTTAGGGCTCCTAGCGGGGGACTCCTACAATGAGCAGTTCTTC. The encoded protein is CASSLGLLAGDSYNEQFF. The chain employs TRBV28 and TRBJ2-1, with TRBD2 matching 10 bases. CDR1 is MDHEN, CDR2 SYDVKM, per germline. The CDR3 runs to 18 residues. With V trimmed by 2 bases and J by 0 bases, 7 bases remained unmatched. The complete variable domain, with remaining parts taken from reference TRBV28 and TRBJ2-1, reads DVKVTQSSRYLVKRTGEKVFLECVQDMDHENMFWYRQDPGLGLRLIYFSYDVKMKEKGDIPEGYSVSREKKERFSLILESASTNQTSMYLCASSLGLLAGDSYNEQFFGPGTRLTVL.

A remark on this clonotype: This likely stems from a read error, as it lies one base from a far larger clone. The gene calls are TRBV2 and TRBJ2-1; 10 positions match TRBD2. The CDR3 totals 14 residues. J was trimmed by 10 bases and V by 4 bases; bases with no gene match: 7. Germline V gene sequence: CDR1 SNHLY, CDR2 FYNNEI. The CDR3 DNA reads TGTGCCAGCAGTGCCCTAGCGGGAGTAAGCGAGCAGTTCTTC. Residues: CASSALAGVSEQFF.

This clonotype has a count of ten or more. V is TRBV28 and J is TRBJ2-4, with TRBD1 identical over 7 bases. V was pared by 9 bases and J by 0 bases, with 14 bases of the junction left unmatched. The CDR3 has 17 residues. Per the germline V gene, CDR1 is MDHEN and CDR2 is SYDVKM. CDR3 region: CASISGQSIQAKNIQYF. CDR3 coding DNA: TGTGCCAGTATATCGGGACAGAGTATTCAAGCCAAAAACATTCAGTACTTC. Looking up the rest from reference TRBV28 and TRBJ2-4 gives the full variable domain: DVKVTQSSRYLVKRTGEKVFLECVQDMDHENMFWYRQDPGLGLRLIYFSYDVKMKEKGDIPEGYSVSREKKERFSLILESASTNQTSMYLCASISGQSIQAKNIQYFGAGTRLSVL.